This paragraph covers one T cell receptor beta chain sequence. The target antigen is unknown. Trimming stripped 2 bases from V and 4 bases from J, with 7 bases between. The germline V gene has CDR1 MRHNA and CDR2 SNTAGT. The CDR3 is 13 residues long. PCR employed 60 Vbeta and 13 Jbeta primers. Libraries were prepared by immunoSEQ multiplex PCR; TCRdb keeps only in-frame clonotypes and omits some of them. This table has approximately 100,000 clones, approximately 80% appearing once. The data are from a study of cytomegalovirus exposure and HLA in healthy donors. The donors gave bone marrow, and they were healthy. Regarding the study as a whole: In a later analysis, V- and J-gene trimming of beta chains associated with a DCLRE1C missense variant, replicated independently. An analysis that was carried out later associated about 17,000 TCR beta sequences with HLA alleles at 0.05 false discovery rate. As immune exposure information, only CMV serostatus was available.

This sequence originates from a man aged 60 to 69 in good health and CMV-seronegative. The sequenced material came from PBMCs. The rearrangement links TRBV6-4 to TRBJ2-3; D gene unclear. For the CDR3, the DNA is TGTGCCAGCAGTGACACGGGTTCAGATACGCAGTATTTT. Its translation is CASSDTGSDTQYF.